A single sample is the source of the 9 T cell receptor beta chains below, sequenced in a study of shared clonotypes between healthy human individuals. Repertoires were generated with immunoSEQ multiplex PCR, while TCRdb's copy carries only in-frame clones and drops some. The data show approximately 2.5 million clones, 90% to 95% seen once. Sequenced input: naive CD4+ T cells sorted from blood. Indicated subset: CD45RA+ positively selected. These receptors originate from a man younger than 30 in good health.

V gene TRBV7-3 combines with J gene TRBJ1-1; D gene unclear. The CDR3 runs 15 residues. Trimming removed 1 base at V and 2 bases at J, with 11 bases between. Per the germline V gene, CDR1 is SGHTA and CDR2 is FQGTGA. The CDR3 here is CASSLRRARNTEAFF. CDR3 nucleotides: TGTGCCAGCAGCTTAAGGCGGGCACGAAACACTGAAGCTTTCTTT.

The chain combines TRBV18 with TRBJ1-3; D is undetermined. Germline V CDR1 and CDR2: KGHSH, LQKENI. This CDR3 has 15 amino acids. The V end lost 2 bases, the J end lost 0 bases, and 8 bases lay between the germline ends. The CDR3: CASSPDGLSGNTIYF. The CDR3 DNA is TGTGCCAGCTCACCAGACGGGCTCTCTGGAAACACCATATATTTT.

The V gene is TRBV29-1, the J gene TRBJ2-3, with TRBD1 matching 10 bases. Germline V gene sequence: CDR1 SQVTM, CDR2 ANQGSEA. V lost 6 bases, J lost 7 bases, and 10 bases stayed unmatched. The CDR3 runs to 14 residues. The CDR3 DNA reads as TGCAGCGTCCTCCTCGGGACAGGGGAAAATACGCAGTATTTT. Translated, it gives CSVLLGTGENTQYF.

The CDR3, as DNA: TGCGCCAGCAGGGGACTAGCGGGACCCGAGCAGTACTTC. Residues: CASRGLAGPEQYF. The chain employs TRBV10-2 and TRBJ2-7, with 13 bases aligning to TRBD2. From germline, CDR1 is WSHSY and CDR2 SAAADI. The CDR3 totals 13 residues. The V segment lost 6 bases and the J segment 6 bases; nucleotides outside the gene matches: 2.

The CDR3 DNA reads TGCAGCGCTAGAAAACAGGGGCTAACTGAAGCTTTCTTT. Translating gives CSARKQGLTEAFF. This chain joins TRBV29-1 and TRBJ1-1, with 7 nucleotides matching TRBD1. Germline CDR1 reads SQVTM; CDR2 reads ANQGSEA. J gave up 5 bases and V 7 bases, and 10 bases lay outside the gene matches. This CDR3 region has 13 residues.

The J gene is TRBJ2-7, the V gene TRBV23-1, with 9 bases aligning to TRBD2. TRBV23-1 is an open reading frame, and its role is uncertain. The CDR3 sequence is 14 residues long. Trimming took 3 bases from V and 4 from J; bases not matched to a gene: 4. CDR3 in amino acids: CASSHSGSLYEQYF. DNA of the CDR3: TGCGCCAGCAGTCATAGCGGGAGTTTATACGAGCAGTACTTC.

The chain couples TRBV13 to TRBJ2-3; 13 bases align to TRBD2. Trimming took 5 bases from V and 3 from J; bases not matched to a gene: 2. Germline values: CDR1 PRHDT, CDR2 FYEKMQ (reference sequence). The CDR3 length is 15 residues. CDR3 amino acids: CASSMTSGGTDTQYF. In nucleotides, the CDR3 is TGTGCCAGCAGCATGACTAGCGGGGGGACAGATACGCAGTATTTT. Variable domain in full (rest from reference TRBV13 and TRBJ2-3): AAGVIQSPRHLIKEKRETATLKCYPIPRHDTVYWYQQGPGQDPQFLISFYEKMQSDKGSIPDRFSAQQFSDYHSELNMSSLELGDSALYFCASSMTSGGTDTQYFGPGTRLTVL.

The J gene is TRBJ2-5, the V gene TRBV11-2; a weak D match, TRBD2 (6 bases). Germline V lookup: CDR1 SGHAT, CDR2 FQNNGV. V was clipped by 4 bases and J by 3 bases, with 24 bases between them. The CDR3 covers 18 residues. The CDR3 sequence: CASSSTPGVLSQEETQYF. DNA of the CDR3: TGTGCCAGCAGCTCAACCCCGGGGGTATTATCTCAGGAAGAGACCCAGTACTTC.

Only one count was recorded for this clone. This CDR3 is CASTSGGSYEQYF. CDR3 coding DNA: TGCGCCAGCACGAGCGGGGGGAGTTACGAGCAGTACTTC. The chain joins TRBV10-2 to TRBJ2-7; 9 bases map to TRBD2. Trimming at V came to 7 bases and at J to 4 bases, leaving 5 bases not matched to a gene. Germline values: CDR1 WSHSY, CDR2 SAAADI. The CDR3 spans 13 residues.